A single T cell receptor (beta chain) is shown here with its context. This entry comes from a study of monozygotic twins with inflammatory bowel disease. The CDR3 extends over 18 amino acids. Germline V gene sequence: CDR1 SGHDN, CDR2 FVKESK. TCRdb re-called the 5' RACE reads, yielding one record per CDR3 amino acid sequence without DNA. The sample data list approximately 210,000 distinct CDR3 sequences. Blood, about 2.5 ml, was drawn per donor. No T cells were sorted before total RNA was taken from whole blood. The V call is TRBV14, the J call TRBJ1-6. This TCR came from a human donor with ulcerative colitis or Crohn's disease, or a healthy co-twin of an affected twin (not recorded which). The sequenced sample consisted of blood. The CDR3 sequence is CASSQDAGVRSYNSPLHF.